Sequencing of this T cell receptor (beta chain) was carried out in a study of T cell responses to AZD1222 COVID-19 vaccine. Only in-frame clones appear in the TCRdb table, and some are missing; sequencing was by immunoSEQ multiplex PCR. The table includes 90,000 to 150,000 clones, approximately 89% detected once. This clone was seen only a few times. The sequence derives from an adult in good health. Here the sequenced sample was peripheral blood, taken on day 0 of AZD1222 vaccination.

The CDR3 sequence is CASRPRQALNTEAFF. The CDR3 DNA reads TGCGCCAGCAGACCCCGACAGGCCCTGAACACTGAAGCTTTCTTT. The gene calls are TRBV5-1 and TRBJ1-1; D may be TRBD1 (6 bases). Looked up from germline, CDR1 is SGHRS and CDR2 is YFSETQ. The CDR3 totals 15 residues. V lost 5 bases to trimming and J lost 0 bases, with 14 bases between them.